The table lists the clone carrying this T cell receptor beta chain with a few counts. Its matching antigen is unknown. CDR1 SGHTS and CDR2 YDEGEE come from the germline V gene. V lost 3 bases to trimming and J lost 4 bases, with 12 bases between them. The length of the CDR3 is 14 residues. The sample originates from a study of blood T cells in healthy people across ages. Across the whole study: Through template switching, about one barcoded beta molecule was captured per two T cells, as measured in model experiments. Broader study findings: Diversity estimates from one million T cells were considered underestimates. Whereas aged donors had fewer naive CD4+ cells, long-lived donors had more of them and higher diversity. Older individuals had lower TCR beta diversity per million T cells (the decline was roughly linear).

The use of a sample-barcoded 5' primer and a J-beta primer mix characterized a second PCR of 7 to 11 cycles. MiXCR, applied by TCRdb to the 5' RACE reads, yields one record per CDR3 protein. The table shows about 720,000 distinct CDR3 sequences, with about 24% occurring only once. This chain joins TRBV5-8 and TRBJ2-3; D uncertain. This clonotype originated in a man aged 65-85 years in good health. The material sequenced was blood. DNA of the CDR3: TGTGCCAGCAGCTCCAGGCTAGGCCCAGATACGCAGTATTTT. It encodes CASSSRLGPDTQYF.